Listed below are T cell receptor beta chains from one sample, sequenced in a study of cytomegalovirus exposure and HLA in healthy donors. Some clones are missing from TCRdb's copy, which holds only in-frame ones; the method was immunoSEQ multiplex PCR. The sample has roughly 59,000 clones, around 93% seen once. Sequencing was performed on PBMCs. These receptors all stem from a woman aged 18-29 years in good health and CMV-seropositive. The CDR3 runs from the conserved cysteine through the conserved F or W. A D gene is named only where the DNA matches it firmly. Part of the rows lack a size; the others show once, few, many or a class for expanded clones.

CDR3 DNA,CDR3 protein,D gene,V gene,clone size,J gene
TGTGCCAGCAGCCGGCCGACAGGGGAAGGATTTGGCTACACCTTC,CASSRPTGEGFGYTF,TRBD1,TRBV6-6,.,TRBJ1-2
TGTGCCAGCAGACAGACCTTCACAGGGGCGAACACTGAAGCTTTCTTT,CASRQTFTGANTEAFF,TRBD1,TRBV7-9,.,TRBJ1-1
TGTGCCAGCAGTCGTCCGGGGGGAAACACCATATATTTT,CASSRPGGNTIYF,.,TRBV2,.,TRBJ1-3
TGCGCCAGCAGCTTACTAGCGGGAGGGTATGAGACCCAGTACTTC,CASSLLAGGYETQYF,TRBD2,TRBV5-1,once,TRBJ2-5
TGCAGCGTGGCTGGACTAGCGGGCACAGATACGCAGTATTTT,CSVAGLAGTDTQYF,TRBD2,TRBV29-1,few,TRBJ2-3
TGTGCCAGCAGCTTAAAGGGACTCCATGACGAGCAGTACTTC,CASSLKGLHDEQYF,.,TRBV7-3,.,TRBJ2-7
TGTGCCTGGAGTGTAAGGCAGGGTAATTCACCCCTCCACTTT,CAWSVRQGNSPLHF,.,TRBV30,.,TRBJ1-6
TGTGCCAGCTCACCAGAATCGGGGGGCGCGGACATTCAGTACTTC,CASSPESGGADIQYF,.,TRBV18,.,TRBJ2-4
TGCGCCAGCAGCCAACCCCTCGGGGCAGATACGCAGTATTTT,CASSQPLGADTQYF,.,TRBV4-1,.,TRBJ2-3
TGCGCCAGCAGTGATAGGACAGGGGGTCAGCCCCAGCATTTT,CASSDRTGGQPQHF,TRBD1,TRBV10-2,.,TRBJ1-5
TGTGCCAGCAGTGTATCCTTCGACATTAACTATGGCTACACCTTC,CASSVSFDINYGYTF,.,TRBV6-5,once,TRBJ1-2
TGTGCCAGCAGTTTAGGTAGGGCGGGTGAGCAGTTCTTC,CASSLGRAGEQFF,.,TRBV27,.,TRBJ2-1
TGTGCCAGCAGCCCCCCGAAGGCTAGCCCAGATACGCAGTATTTT,CASSPPKASPDTQYF,.,TRBV28,.,TRBJ2-3
TGTGCCAGCAGTTTTGCCCCAGGGGTGGATAGGAACACTGAAGCTTTCTTT,CASSFAPGVDRNTEAFF,.,TRBV27,.,TRBJ1-1
TGCGCCAGCAGCCAAGGGGGGGCCAACACAGATACGCAGTATTTT,CASSQGGANTDTQYF,.,TRBV5-1,.,TRBJ2-3
TGTGCCAGCAGCGTAAGATCTGGGCGGGACTCTGGAAACACCATATATTTT,CASSVRSGRDSGNTIYF,.,TRBV9,.,TRBJ1-3
TGTGCCAGCAGTTTAGGGGGCAGATCCTACGAGCAGTACTTC,CASSLGGRSYEQYF,.,TRBV27,.,TRBJ2-7
TGTGCCAGCAGTTACTCGTGGGACAGCTATTTC,CASSYSWDSYF,TRBD1,TRBV6-5,.,TRBJ1-2
TGCAGCGCCGGGGGAGGGCTAGGTTTGTCAGATACGCAGTATTTT,CSAGGGLGLSDTQYF,TRBD2,TRBV29-1,.,TRBJ2-3
TGTGCCAGTAGTATTGGACAGGGTAGCGGGGAGCTGTTTTTT,CASSIGQGSGELFF,TRBD1,TRBV19,.,TRBJ2-2
TGTGCCAGCAGTGAATCGGAGGTAGGAGTTAATGAGCAGTTCTTC,CASSESEVGVNEQFF,.,TRBV6-4,.,TRBJ2-1
TGTGCCAGCAGTGAACAGGACTCGGGGGAGCAGTACTTC,CASSEQDSGEQYF,.,TRBV25-1,.,TRBJ2-7
TGCAGTGCTTTCGGTAATGAAAAACTGTTTTTT,CSAFGNEKLFF,.,TRBV20-1,.,TRBJ1-4
TGCGCCAGCACCCGTGGCGGAGAAAGGTACACTGAAGCTTTCTTT,CASTRGGERYTEAFF,.,TRBV5-1,.,TRBJ1-1
TGTGCCAGCTCACCCTCCTCTGGGGCCAACGTCCTGACTTTC,CASSPSSGANVLTF,.,TRBV18,.,TRBJ2-6
TGCGCCAGCACCACCACAGGGGGGTACGAGCAGTACTTC,CASTTTGGYEQYF,TRBD1,TRBV5-1,.,TRBJ2-7
TGTGCCATTCCCCTGGGCAGGGGCCACAATGAGCAGTTCTTC,CAIPLGRGHNEQFF,.,TRBV2,.,TRBJ2-1
TGTGCCAGCAGGACCCCGGGACTAGCGGGATCTGAGCAGTTCTTC,CASRTPGLAGSEQFF,TRBD2,TRBV6-1,.,TRBJ2-1
TGTGCCAGCACACCCTCGGGGTCCCGTTCTGGAAACACCATATATTTT,CASTPSGSRSGNTIYF,.,TRBV25-1,.,TRBJ1-3
TGTGCCAGCAGGGGGGCGGGGGACTACGAGCAGTACTTC,CASRGAGDYEQYF,.,TRBV28,.,TRBJ2-7
TGTGCCAGCAGTCCCCAGAAGAACACTGAAGCTTTCTTT,CASSPQKNTEAFF,.,TRBV6-5,.,TRBJ1-1
TGTGCCAGCAGTCCCGGGGGTTTCGGAGATACGCAGTATTTT,CASSPGGFGDTQYF,.,TRBV6-5,.,TRBJ2-3
TGTGCCAGCAGCTTGACAGGGACCCGCTACGAGCAGTACTTC,CASSLTGTRYEQYF,TRBD1,TRBV7-2,.,TRBJ2-7
TGTGCCAGCAGCGGACAGGGCAATGAGCAGTTCTTC,CASSGQGNEQFF,TRBD1,TRBV27,once,TRBJ2-1
TGTGCCAGCAGTTTACGGGCAGGGGCCAACATTCAGTACTTC,CASSLRAGANIQYF,.,TRBV28,.,TRBJ2-4
TGTGCCAGCATAACTGACAGGCGGTATGGCTACACCTTC,CASITDRRYGYTF,.,TRBV28,.,TRBJ1-2
TGTGCCAGCAGCTTGGACGCGAGGCGGGGGGCCTGGGAGACCCAGTACTTC,CASSLDARRGAWETQYF,TRBD2,TRBV5-6,.,TRBJ2-5
TGCGCCAGCAGCCAAGCGGGGGGGCTGACCTATGGCTACACCTTC,CASSQAGGLTYGYTF,.,TRBV4-1,.,TRBJ1-2
TGTGCCAGCAGCCCACGAGGAGGGGACGCGTCCTACAATGAGCAGTTCTTC,CASSPRGGDASYNEQFF,.,TRBV9,once,TRBJ2-1
TGTGCCAGCAGCGAGACTAGCGGGGCCCACGAGCAGTACTTC,CASSETSGAHEQYF,TRBD2,TRBV4-2,.,TRBJ2-7
TGTGCCACCAGAAACTGGGACAGGGGTTCTGAAGCTTTCTTT,CATRNWDRGSEAFF,TRBD1,TRBV6-6,.,TRBJ1-1
TGTGCCAGCAGTGGGCAGGGTGTCTACGAGCAGTACTTC,CASSGQGVYEQYF,.,TRBV2,.,TRBJ2-7
TGTGCCTGGGGGCTCGGGACTGTTAGCAATCAGCCCCAGCATTTT,CAWGLGTVSNQPQHF,.,TRBV30,.,TRBJ1-5
TGTGCCAGCAGCTTCGGACTAGCGGGGGCGCTCCCGGATTTTGGGGAGCTGTTTTTT,CASSFGLAGALPDFGELFF,TRBD2,TRBV11-2,.,TRBJ2-2
TGTGCCTGGAGCGTTTTACAGGACACTGAAGCTTTCTTT,CAWSVLQDTEAFF,.,TRBV30,.,TRBJ1-1
TGTGCCAGCTCACCTAAAGAAAAACTGTTTTTT,CASSPKEKLFF,.,TRBV18,.,TRBJ1-4
TGTGCCAACCCTAGGGACTATCCTGGGGAGCAGTACTTC,CANPRDYPGEQYF,TRBD2,TRBV28,few,TRBJ2-7
TGTGCCAGCAGGATACAGGGCGGCACTGAAGCTTTCTTT,CASRIQGGTEAFF,.,TRBV27,.,TRBJ1-1
TGCGCCAGCAGTACTAGCGGGAACAGGAATGAGCAGTTCTTC,CASSTSGNRNEQFF,TRBD2,TRBV10-1,.,TRBJ2-1
TGTGCCAGCAGTTACGGCCGGGAAGAGACCCAGTACTTC,CASSYGREETQYF,.,TRBV6-5,.,TRBJ2-5
TGTGCCAGTAGTCCGCGGGGAGGGGCGCAGCCCCAGCATTTT,CASSPRGGAQPQHF,.,TRBV19,.,TRBJ1-5
TGTGCCAGTAGTACCGGGACAACACCATCCTACGAGCAGTACTTC,CASSTGTTPSYEQYF,.,TRBV19,.,TRBJ2-7
TGTGCCAGCAGCTCAAGGATGACAGGGGATCCCTCTGGAAACACCATATATTTT,CASSSRMTGDPSGNTIYF,TRBD1,TRBV16,.,TRBJ1-3
TGTGCCAGCAGCACAGTAGCGACCAGCTCCTACGAGCAGTACTTC,CASSTVATSSYEQYF,.,TRBV7-2,once,TRBJ2-7
TGTGCCAGCAGTTCAATCTTGGTTACGGGAAGCGATGGCTACACCTTC,CASSSILVTGSDGYTF,.,TRBV5-4,once,TRBJ1-2
TGCGCCAGCAGTGAGTCGACTCGGGGGGCTAAAGGGAACTATGGCTACACCTTC,CASSESTRGAKGNYGYTF,.,TRBV10-2,.,TRBJ1-2
TGTGCCACCAGCAGAGGTCGAGGGGGGGCCGGGTACGAGCAGTACTTC,CATSRGRGGAGYEQYF,.,TRBV15,.,TRBJ2-7
TGTGCCACCAGCAGAGACCCGGGTTACACAGATACGCAGTATTTT,CATSRDPGYTDTQYF,.,TRBV15,.,TRBJ2-3
TGTGCCAGCAGTCAGGACACGAACTATGGCTACACCTTC,CASSQDTNYGYTF,.,TRBV6-5,.,TRBJ1-2
TGTGCCAGCAGGGGGGACTTTCCTGACTCTGGAAACACCATATATTTT,CASRGDFPDSGNTIYF,.,TRBV7-8,.,TRBJ1-3